Detailed here is one T cell receptor (beta chain). There is no known antigen for this receptor. The record has no base qualities; no much larger clone is one base away. TCRbeta CDR3 regions were amplified from genomic DNA using the immunoSEQ Assay, a bias-controlled multiplex PCR. In the authors' own workflow: The number of nucleated cells in each sample was estimated from the amplification of reference gene primers within the assay. Sequence reads were collapsed and filtered to measure the absolute abundance of every unique TCRbeta CDR3 rearrangement. For each sample, productive Simpson clonality was calculated as the square root of Simpson's diversity index across productive rearrangements. The table comes from immuneACCESS by way of TCRdb, which keeps in-frame sequences with V and J called. Part of the clones is missing from these tables; in studies checked, under half for an unresolved V gene and the rest for unknown reasons. V and J calls and clone size are given by that table; D and trimming were obtained from the DNA. For this sample there are under 95,000 clones; around nine tenths appear just once. Just under 4% of the sample is held by the ten biggest clonotypes.

The collaborating institutions used their own protocols to collect whole blood in K2EDTA tubes. For TCRbeta analysis, collaborators shipped samples as frozen whole blood, isolated PBMCs, or DNA extracted from either of those sample types. The sample originates from a study of blood T cell repertoires in COVID-19 (dated by TCRdb to 2019 to 2021). Looking at the study overall: Collaborator samples came from the United States, Italy and Spain and covered acute and convalescent phases of COVID-19. The prospective study material was composed of cDNA or gDNA derived from T cells, B-cell-depleted T cells, or PBMCs. Subjects who had been exposed to COVID-19, were actively infected with it, or had recovered from it provided the deeply sampled blood TCRbeta repertoires that made up the dataset. The repertoires were released in a freely available public database meant as a resource for research on the immune response to SARS-CoV-2. The samples were drawn from the first 160 participants of the ongoing ImmuneRACE study and from 950 to 1,500 subjects provided by 6 global collaborators. Sample metadata almost always included a de-identified subject ID, COVID-19 status, age in years and sex. HLA class I and class II types, where available, came from metadata supplied by the sample provider rather than from assay-based typing.

Per the germline V gene, MGHRA is the CDR1 and YSYEKL is the CDR2. Trimming removed 3 bases from V and 4 bases from J, leaving 15 bases between the germline ends. There are 15 amino acids in the CDR3, from cysteine to phenylalanine inclusive. Only the CDR3 DNA stays, 45 bases, in frame from base 1. Paper-wide results and their limitations: Clinical and demographic metadata were provided uncurated, with the amount varying by source and participant.

This chain is built from TRBV4-1 and TRBJ1-1; matching of 6 bases hints at TRBD1 as the D gene. This sequence was found in a woman aged 45-60 years in a cohort sampled during active COVID-19. The sequencing sample was made of peripheral blood. The nucleotides are TGCGCCAGCAGCCAGCAAGGGGGGGAGGGCACTGAAGCTTTCTTT. This gives the protein CASSQQGGEGTEAFF.